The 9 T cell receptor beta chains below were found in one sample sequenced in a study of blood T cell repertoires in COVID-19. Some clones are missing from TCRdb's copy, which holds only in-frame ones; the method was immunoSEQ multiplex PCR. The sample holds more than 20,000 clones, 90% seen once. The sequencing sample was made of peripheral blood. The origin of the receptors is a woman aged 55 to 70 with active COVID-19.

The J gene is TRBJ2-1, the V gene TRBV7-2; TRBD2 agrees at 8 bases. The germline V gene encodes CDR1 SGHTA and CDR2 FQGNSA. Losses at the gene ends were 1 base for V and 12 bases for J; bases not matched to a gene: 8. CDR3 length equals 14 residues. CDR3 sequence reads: CASSLEGRLAGQFF. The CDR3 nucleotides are TGTGCCAGCAGCTTAGAGGGGCGCCTAGCGGGGCAGTTCTTC.

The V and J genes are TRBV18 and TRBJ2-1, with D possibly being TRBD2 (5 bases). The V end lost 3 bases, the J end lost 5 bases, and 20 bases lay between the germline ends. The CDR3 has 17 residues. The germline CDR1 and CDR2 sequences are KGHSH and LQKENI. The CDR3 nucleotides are TGTGCCAGCTCACCTCTGCGGCGGGTCCGAGGGAACAATGAGCAGTTCTTC. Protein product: CASSPLRRVRGNNEQFF.

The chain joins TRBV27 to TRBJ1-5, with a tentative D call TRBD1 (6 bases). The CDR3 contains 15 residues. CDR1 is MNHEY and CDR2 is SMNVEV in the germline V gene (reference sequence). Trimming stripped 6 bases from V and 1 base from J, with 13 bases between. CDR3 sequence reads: CASSVRTASNQPQHF. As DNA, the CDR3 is TGTGCCAGCAGCGTACGGACAGCCAGCAATCAGCCCCAGCATTTT.

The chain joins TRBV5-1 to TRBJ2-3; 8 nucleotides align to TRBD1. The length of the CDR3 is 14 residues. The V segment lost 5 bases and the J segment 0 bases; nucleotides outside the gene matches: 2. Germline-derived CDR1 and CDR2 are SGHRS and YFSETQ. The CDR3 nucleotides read TGCGCCAGCAGGGGACAGGCGAGCACAGATACGCAGTATTTT. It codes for CASRGQASTDTQYF.

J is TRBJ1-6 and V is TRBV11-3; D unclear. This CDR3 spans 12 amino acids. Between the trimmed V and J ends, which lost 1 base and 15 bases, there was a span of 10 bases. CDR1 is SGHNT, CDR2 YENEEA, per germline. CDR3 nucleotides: TGTGCCAGCAGCTTAGCAGTCCCCCTCCTCCACTTT. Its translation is CASSLAVPLLHF. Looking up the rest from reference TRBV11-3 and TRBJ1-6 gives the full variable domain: EAGVVQSPRYKIIEKKQPVAFWCNPISGHNTLYWYLQNLGQGPELLIRYENEEAVDDSQLPKDRFSAERLKGVDSTLKIQPAELGDSAVYLCASSLAVPLLHFGNGTRLTVT.

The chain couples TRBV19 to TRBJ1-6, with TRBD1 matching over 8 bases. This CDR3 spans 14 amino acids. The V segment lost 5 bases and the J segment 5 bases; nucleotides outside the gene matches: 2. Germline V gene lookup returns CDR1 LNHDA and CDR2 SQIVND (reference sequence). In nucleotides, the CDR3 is TGTGCCAGTAGTTCACAGGGGGATAATTCACCCCTCCACTTT. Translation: CASSSQGDNSPLHF.

CDR3 nucleotides: TGTGCCACCAGCAGGGACAGGGCGGAGGAGACCCAGTACTTC. This encodes CATSRDRAEETQYF. The V gene is TRBV15, the J gene TRBJ2-5; 8 nucleotides match TRBD1. CDR1 LNHNV and CDR2 YYDKDF come from the germline V gene (reference sequence). With V trimmed by 3 bases and J by 5 bases, 5 bases remained unmatched. CDR3 length equals 14 residues.

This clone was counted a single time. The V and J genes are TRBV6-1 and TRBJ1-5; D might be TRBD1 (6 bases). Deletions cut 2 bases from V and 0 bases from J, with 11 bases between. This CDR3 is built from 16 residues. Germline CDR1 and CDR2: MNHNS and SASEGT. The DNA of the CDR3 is TGTGCCAGCAGTGAAAGCGTCAGGGGTAGCAATCAGCCCCAGCATTTT. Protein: CASSESVRGSNQPQHF.

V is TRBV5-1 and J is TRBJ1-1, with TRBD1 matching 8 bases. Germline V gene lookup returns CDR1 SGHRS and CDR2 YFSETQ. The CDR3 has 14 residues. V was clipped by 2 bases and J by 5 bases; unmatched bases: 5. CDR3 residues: CASSLDRGRTEAFF. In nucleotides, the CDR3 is TGCGCCAGCAGCTTAGACAGGGGAAGGACTGAAGCTTTCTTT.